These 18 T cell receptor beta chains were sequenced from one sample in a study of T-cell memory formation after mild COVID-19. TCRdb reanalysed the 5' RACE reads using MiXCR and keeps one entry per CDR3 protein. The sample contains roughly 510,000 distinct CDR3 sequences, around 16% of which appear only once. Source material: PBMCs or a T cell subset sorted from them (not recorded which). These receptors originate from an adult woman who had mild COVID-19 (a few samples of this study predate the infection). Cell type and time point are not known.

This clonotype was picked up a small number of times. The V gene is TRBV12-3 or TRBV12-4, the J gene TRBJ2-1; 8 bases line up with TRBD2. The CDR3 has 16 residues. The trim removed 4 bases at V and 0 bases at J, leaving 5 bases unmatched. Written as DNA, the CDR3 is TGTGCCAGCAGTTCTACTAGCGGTCACTCCTACAATGAGCAGTTCTTC. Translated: CASSSTSGHSYNEQFF.

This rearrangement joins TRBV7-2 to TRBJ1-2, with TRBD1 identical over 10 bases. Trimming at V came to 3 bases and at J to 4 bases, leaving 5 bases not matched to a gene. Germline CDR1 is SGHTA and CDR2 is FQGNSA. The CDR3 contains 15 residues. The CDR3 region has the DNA TGTGCCAGCAGCTTTGACAGGGGGCTGACCTATGGCTACACCTTC. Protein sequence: CASSFDRGLTYGYTF. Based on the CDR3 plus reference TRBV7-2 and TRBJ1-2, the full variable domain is GAGVSQSPSNKVTEKGKDVELRCDPISGHTALYWYRQSLGQGLEFLIYFQGNSAPDKSGLPSDRFSAERTGGSVSTLTIQRTQQEDSAVYLCASSFDRGLTYGYTFGSGTRLTVV.

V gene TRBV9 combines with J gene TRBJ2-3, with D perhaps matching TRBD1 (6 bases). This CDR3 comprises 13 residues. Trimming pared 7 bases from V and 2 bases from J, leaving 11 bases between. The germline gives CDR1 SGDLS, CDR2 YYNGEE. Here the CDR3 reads CASQGKPTDTQYF. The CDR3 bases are TGTGCCAGCCAGGGGAAGCCCACAGATACGCAGTATTTT.

CDR3 loop: CASNGLAVEQFF. The CDR3 DNA sequence: TGTGCCAGCAACGGACTAGCGGTGGAGCAGTTCTTC. This sequence joins TRBV11-2 and TRBJ2-1, with TRBD2 matching over 10 bases. There are 12 residues in the CDR3. Losses at the gene ends were 7 bases for V and 10 bases for J; bases not matched to a gene: 4. Germline-derived CDR1 and CDR2 are SGHAT and FQNNGV.

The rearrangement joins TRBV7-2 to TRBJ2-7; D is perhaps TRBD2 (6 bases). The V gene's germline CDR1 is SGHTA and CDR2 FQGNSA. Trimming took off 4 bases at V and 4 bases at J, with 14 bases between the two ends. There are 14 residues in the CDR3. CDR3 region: CASSSYPGGYEQYF. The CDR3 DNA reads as TGTGCCAGCAGCTCCTACCCTGGGGGGTACGAGCAGTACTTC.

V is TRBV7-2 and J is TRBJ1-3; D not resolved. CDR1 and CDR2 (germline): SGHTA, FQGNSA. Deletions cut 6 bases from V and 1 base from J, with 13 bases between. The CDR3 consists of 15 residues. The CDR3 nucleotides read TGTGCCAGCAGGCGTCGGGAGGGTTCTGGAAACACCATATATTTT. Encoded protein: CASRRREGSGNTIYF.

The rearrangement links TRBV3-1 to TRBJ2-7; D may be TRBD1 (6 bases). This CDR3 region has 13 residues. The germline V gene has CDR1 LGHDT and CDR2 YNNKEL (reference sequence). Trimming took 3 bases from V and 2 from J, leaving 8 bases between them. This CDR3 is CASSHQGTYEQYF. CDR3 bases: TGTGCCAGCAGCCACCAGGGGACCTACGAGCAGTACTTC.

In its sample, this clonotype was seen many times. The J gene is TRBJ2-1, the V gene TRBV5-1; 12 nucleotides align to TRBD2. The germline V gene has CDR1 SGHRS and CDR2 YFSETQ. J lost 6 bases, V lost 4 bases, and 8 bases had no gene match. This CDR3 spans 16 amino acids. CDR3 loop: CASSLTSGSLGNEQFF. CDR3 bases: TGCGCCAGCAGCCTGACTAGCGGGAGTTTGGGCAATGAGCAGTTCTTC.

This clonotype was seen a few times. CDR3 DNA: TGCAGTGCTAGCCCCACAGGGTACAATGAGCAGTTCTTC. It yields the protein CSASPTGYNEQFF. The chain links TRBV20-1 to TRBJ2-1; TRBD1 is a possible D gene (6 bases). The ends were cut back, 3 bases at V and 4 bases at J, with 10 bases in the middle. Germline assignment: CDR1 DFQATT and CDR2 SNEGSKA (reference sequence). The CDR3 consists of 13 residues.

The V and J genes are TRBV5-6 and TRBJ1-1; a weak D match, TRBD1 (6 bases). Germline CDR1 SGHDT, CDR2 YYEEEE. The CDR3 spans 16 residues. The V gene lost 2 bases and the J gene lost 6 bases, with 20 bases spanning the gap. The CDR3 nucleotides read TGTGCCAGCAGCTTATGGGGTCAGGGGATTATCCCTGAAGCTTTCTTT. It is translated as CASSLWGQGIIPEAFF.

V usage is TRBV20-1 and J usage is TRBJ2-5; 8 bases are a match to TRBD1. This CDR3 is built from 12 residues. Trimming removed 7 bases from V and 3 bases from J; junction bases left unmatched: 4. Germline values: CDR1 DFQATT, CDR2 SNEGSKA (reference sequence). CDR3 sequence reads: CSGRTGKETQYF. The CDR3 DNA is TGCAGTGGAAGGACAGGGAAAGAGACCCAGTACTTC.

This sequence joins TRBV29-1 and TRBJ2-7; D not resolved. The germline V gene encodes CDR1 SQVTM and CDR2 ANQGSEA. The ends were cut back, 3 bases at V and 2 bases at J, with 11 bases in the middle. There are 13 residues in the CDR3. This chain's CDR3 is CSVELQLTYEQYF. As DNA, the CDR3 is TGCAGCGTTGAGTTGCAGTTAACCTACGAGCAGTACTTC.

The CDR3 DNA reads TGTGCCAGCAGCTCACCGACTGATCAAGAGACCCAGTACTTC. Translating it yields CASSSPTDQETQYF. This chain joins TRBV5-6 and TRBJ2-5; D call uncertain. Trimming took off 3 bases at V and 2 bases at J, with 11 bases between the two ends. CDR3 size: 14 residues. The V gene's germline CDR1 is SGHDT and CDR2 YYEEEE.

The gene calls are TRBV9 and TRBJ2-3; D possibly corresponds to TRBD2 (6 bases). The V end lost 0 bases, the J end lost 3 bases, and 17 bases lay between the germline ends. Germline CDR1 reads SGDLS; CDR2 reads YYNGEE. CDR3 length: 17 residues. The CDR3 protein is CASSVATTGRLTDTQYF. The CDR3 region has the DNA TGTGCCAGCAGCGTAGCTACAACGGGGAGGTTGACAGATACGCAGTATTTT. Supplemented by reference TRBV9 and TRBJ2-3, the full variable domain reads DSGVTQTPKHLITATGQRVTLRCSPRSGDLSVYWYQQSLDQGLQFLIQYYNGEERAKGNILERFSAQQFPDLHSELNLSSLELGDSALYFCASSVATTGRLTDTQYFGPGTRLTVL.

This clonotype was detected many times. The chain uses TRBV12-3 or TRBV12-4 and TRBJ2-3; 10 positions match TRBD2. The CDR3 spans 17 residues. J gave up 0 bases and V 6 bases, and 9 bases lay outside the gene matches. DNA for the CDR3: TGTGCCAGCAGCCCTTTTAGCGGGGGGACCAGCACAGATACGCAGTATTTT. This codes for CASSPFSGGTSTDTQYF.

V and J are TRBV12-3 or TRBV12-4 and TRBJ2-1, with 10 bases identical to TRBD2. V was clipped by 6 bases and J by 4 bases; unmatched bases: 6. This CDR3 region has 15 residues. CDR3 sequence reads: CASRPGTSEYNEQFF. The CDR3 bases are TGTGCCAGCAGACCAGGGACTAGCGAATACAATGAGCAGTTCTTC.

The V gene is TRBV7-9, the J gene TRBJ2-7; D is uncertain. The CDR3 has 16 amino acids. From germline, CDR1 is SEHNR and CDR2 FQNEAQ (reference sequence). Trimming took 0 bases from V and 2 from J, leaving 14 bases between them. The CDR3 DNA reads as TGTGCCAGCAGCTTAGCGTGGGCCGGCGGAACCTACGAGCAGTACTTC. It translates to CASSLAWAGGTYEQYF.

Here the CDR3 reads CASSLGTRPETQYF. The CDR3 DNA sequence: TGTGCCAGCAGCCTAGGGACTAGGCCAGAGACCCAGTACTTC. V gene TRBV7-2 combines with J gene TRBJ2-5, with 8 bases aligning to TRBD2. Looked up from germline, CDR1 is SGHTA and CDR2 is FQGNSA. J was trimmed by 4 bases and V by 5 bases; bases with no gene match: 6. The CDR3 totals 14 residues.